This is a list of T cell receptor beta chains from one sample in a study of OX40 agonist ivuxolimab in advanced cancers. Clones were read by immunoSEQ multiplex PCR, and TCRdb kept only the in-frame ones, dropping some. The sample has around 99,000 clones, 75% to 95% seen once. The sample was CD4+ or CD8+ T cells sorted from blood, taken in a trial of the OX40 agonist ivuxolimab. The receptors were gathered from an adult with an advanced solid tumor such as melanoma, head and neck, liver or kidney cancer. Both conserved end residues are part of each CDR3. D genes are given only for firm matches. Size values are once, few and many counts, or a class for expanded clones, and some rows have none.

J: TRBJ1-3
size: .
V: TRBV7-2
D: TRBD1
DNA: TGTGCCAGCAGCCCCGGACAGGCTGGAAACACCATATATTTT
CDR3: CASSPGQAGNTIYF

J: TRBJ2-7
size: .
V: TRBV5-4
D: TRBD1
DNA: TGTGCCAGCAGCTTGGATTGGGACAGGGCGTACGAGCAGTACTTC
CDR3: CASSLDWDRAYEQYF

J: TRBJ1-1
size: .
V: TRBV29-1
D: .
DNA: TGCAGCGTTGACCTCAGGAACACTGAAGCTTTCTTT
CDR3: CSVDLRNTEAFF

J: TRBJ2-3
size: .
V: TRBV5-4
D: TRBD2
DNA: TGTGCCAGCAGCTTTAGCGGGGAGAGGGTAGATACGCAGTATTTT
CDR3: CASSFSGERVDTQYF

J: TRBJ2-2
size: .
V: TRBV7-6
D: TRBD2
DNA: TGTGCCAGCAGCTTACTTCGGGGGGACACCGGGGAGCTGTTTTTT
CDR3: CASSLLRGDTGELFF

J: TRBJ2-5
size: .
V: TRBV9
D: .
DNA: TGTGCCAGCAGCGGAGAGACCCAGTACTTC
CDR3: CASSGETQYF

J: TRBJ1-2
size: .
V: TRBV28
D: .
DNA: TGTGCCAGCAGTTTGGAGGTCTATGGCTACACCTTC
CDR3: CASSLEVYGYTF

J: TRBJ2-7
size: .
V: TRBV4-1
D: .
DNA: TGCGCCAGCAGCCAAGTGGGAGCTCTGGTGTACGAGCAGTACTTC
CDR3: CASSQVGALVYEQYF

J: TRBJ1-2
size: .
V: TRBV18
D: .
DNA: TGTGCCAGCTCACCGCAGGGTGTTCAGGGCTACACCTTC
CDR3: CASSPQGVQGYTF

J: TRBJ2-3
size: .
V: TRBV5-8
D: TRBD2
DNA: TGTGCCAGCAGCTTGGGACTAGCGGGAGTTCCCACAGATACGCAGTATTTT
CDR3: CASSLGLAGVPTDTQYF

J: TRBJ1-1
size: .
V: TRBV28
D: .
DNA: TGTGCCAGCAGCCTAAATGAAGCTTTCTTT
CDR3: CASSLNEAFF

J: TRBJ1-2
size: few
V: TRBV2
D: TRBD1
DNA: TGTGCCAGCAGGCGACAGGGTTCATTTGGCTACACCTTC
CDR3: CASRRQGSFGYTF

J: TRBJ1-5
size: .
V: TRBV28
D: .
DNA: TGTGCCAGCAGTTTAGTTGCGGGTGGCCAGCCCCAGCATTTT
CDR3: CASSLVAGGQPQHF

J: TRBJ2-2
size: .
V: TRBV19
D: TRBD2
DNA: TGTGCCAGTAGAGTCATTAGCGGGGACACCGGGGAGCTGTTTTTT
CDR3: CASRVISGDTGELFF

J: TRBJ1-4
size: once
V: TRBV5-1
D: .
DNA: TGCGCCAGCAGCTTGACTGCCACAACTAATGAAAAACTGTTTTTT
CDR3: CASSLTATTNEKLFF

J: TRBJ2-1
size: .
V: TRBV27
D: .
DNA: TGTGCCAGCAGTTCCCGGGACACCTCCTACAATGAGCAGTTCTTC
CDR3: CASSSRDTSYNEQFF

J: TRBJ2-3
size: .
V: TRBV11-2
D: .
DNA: TGTGCCAGCAGCTTAGTGGGGTTAACGCCAGATACGCAGTATTTT
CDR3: CASSLVGLTPDTQYF

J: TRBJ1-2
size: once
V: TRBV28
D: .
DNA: TGTGCCAGCAGTTATGGGGAGAACTATGGCTACACCTTC
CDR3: CASSYGENYGYTF

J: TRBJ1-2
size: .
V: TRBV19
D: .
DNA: TGTGCCAGTAGTCCCCGCCCAAGCTTACGCTCGGAGGTCTATGGCTACACCTTC
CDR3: CASSPRPSLRSEVYGYTF

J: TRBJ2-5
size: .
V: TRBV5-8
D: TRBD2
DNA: TGTGCCAGCAGCTTGGTACTAGCGGGATGGGAGACCCAGTACTTC
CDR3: CASSLVLAGWETQYF

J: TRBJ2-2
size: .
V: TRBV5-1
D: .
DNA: TGCGCCAGCAGCTTGGTTTCAAACACCGGGGAGCTGTTTTTT
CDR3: CASSLVSNTGELFF

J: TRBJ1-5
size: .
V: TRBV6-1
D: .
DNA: TGTGCCAGCAGTGAATTGGCAGGGGAGACCAATCAGCCCCAGCATTTT
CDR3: CASSELAGETNQPQHF

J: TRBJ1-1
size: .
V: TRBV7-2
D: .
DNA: TGTGCCAGCAGCTACCAGGGTAGTGGCACTGAAGCTTTCTTT
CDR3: CASSYQGSGTEAFF

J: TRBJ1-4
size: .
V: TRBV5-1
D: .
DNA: TGCGCCAGCAGCTTGGATTTACCAGGGAGGGAAAAACTGTTTTTT
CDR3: CASSLDLPGREKLFF

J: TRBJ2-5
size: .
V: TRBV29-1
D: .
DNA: TGCAGCGGGGGACGCCAGCAAGAGACCCAGTACTTC
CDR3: CSGGRQQETQYF

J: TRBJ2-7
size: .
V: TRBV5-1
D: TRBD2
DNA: TGCGCCAGCAGCTTGGCGGGAGGGCAAGAGCAGTACTTC
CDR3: CASSLAGGQEQYF

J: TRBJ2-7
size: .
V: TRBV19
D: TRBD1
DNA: TGTGCCAGTAGTGTCACACAGGGGCGACACGAGCAGTACTTC
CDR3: CASSVTQGRHEQYF

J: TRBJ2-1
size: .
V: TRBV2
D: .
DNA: TGTGCCAGCAGCCCCCGGAGGGCCGCCTACAATGAGCAGTTCTTC
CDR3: CASSPRRAAYNEQFF

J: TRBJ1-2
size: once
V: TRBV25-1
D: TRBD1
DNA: TGTGCCAGCAGTAATCCCGGACAGGGGGTAAGCGGCTACACCTTC
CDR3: CASSNPGQGVSGYTF

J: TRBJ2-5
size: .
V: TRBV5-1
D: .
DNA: TGCGCCAGCAGCTTTTCCCCCCAAGAGACCCAGTACTTC
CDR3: CASSFSPQETQYF

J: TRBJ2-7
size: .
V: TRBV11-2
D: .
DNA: TGTGCCAGCACCCCAACTTCCGGCCCGGGGTACGAGCAGTACTTC
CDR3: CASTPTSGPGYEQYF

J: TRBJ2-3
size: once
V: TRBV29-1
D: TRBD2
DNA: TGCAGCGTCGTCGCGGGGGGGACGACGCAGTATTTT
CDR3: CSVVAGGTTQYF

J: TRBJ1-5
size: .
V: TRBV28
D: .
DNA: TGTGCCAGCAGTTTAAACAGAGCCCAGCATTTT
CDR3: CASSLNRAQHF

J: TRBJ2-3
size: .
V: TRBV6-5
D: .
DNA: TGTGCCAGCAGTTTCCTACTAGGGGCCCCTACAGATACGCAGTATTTT
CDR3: CASSFLLGAPTDTQYF

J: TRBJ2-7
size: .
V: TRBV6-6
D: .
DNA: TGTGCCAGCAGTCCGACCGGGACGGTATCCTACGAGCAGTACTTC
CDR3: CASSPTGTVSYEQYF

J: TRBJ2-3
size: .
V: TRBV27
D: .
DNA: TGTGCCAGCAGTTTAAGGGCGCTAGGTGCGCAGTATTTT
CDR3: CASSLRALGAQYF

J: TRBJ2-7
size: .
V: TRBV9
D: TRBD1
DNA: TGTGCCAGCAGCGTCCTAAGACAGGGGGCCTACGAGCAGTACTTC
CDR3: CASSVLRQGAYEQYF

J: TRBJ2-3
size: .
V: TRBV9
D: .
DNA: TGTGCCAGCAGCCCGACTCAGGGGTCCACCACAGATACGCAGTATTTT
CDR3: CASSPTQGSTTDTQYF

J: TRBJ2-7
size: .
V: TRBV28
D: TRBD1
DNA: TGTGCCAGCTACGTACGACAGGGGAAGGCGGACGAGCAGTACTTC
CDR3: CASYVRQGKADEQYF

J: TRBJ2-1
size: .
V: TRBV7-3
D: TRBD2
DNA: TGTGCCAGCAGCTCGGGACTAGCGGGAGGACCCCCCACCTACAATGAGCAGTTCTTC
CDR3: CASSSGLAGGPPTYNEQFF

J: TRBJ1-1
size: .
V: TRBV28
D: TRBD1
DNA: TGTGCCATCATGGACAGGACGACCACTGAAGCTTTCTTT
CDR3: CAIMDRTTTEAFF

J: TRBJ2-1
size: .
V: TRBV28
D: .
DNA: TGTGCCAGCATTAACAGGGTCTACAATGAGCAGTTCTTC
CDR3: CASINRVYNEQFF

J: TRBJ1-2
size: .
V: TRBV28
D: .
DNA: TGTGCCAGTACTCTCAGGGCAGCTAACTATGGCTACACCTTC
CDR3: CASTLRAANYGYTF

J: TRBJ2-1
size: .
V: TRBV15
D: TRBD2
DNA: TGTGCCACCAGCACCCAACTAGCGGGAGAGGTAGATGAGCAGTTCTTC
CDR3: CATSTQLAGEVDEQFF

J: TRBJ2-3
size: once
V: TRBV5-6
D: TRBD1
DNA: TGTGCCAGCAGTTCGACAGGGTGGCGGACAGATACGCAGTATTTT
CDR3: CASSSTGWRTDTQYF

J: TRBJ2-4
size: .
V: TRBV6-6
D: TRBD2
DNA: TGTGCCAGCGTAGGGACTAGCGGGAGGTACGGGATTCAGTACTTC
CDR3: CASVGTSGRYGIQYF

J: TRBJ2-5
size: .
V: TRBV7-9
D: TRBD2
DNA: TGTGCCAGCAGCTACGGGACTAGCGGGAGGGAGACCCAGTACTTC
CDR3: CASSYGTSGRETQYF

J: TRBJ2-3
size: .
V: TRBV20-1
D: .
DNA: TGCAGTGCGCACCTAGATACGCAGTATTTT
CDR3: CSAHLDTQYF

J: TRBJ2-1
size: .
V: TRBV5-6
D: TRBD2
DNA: TGTGCCAGCAGCTTGAGGGTCGTGACTAGCGGGAGCGATGGTGAGTTCTTC
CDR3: CASSLRVVTSGSDGEFF